The rows below give T cell receptor beta chains drawn from one sample of a study of regulatory T cells in long-lasting Graves disease. MiXCR was run by TCRdb on the multiplex PCR reads, yielding one entry per CDR3 protein. The sample records a few hundred thousand distinct CDR3 sequences, approximately 25% being singletons. This sample comprised peripheral blood mononuclear cells (PBMCs), obtained when the disease was refractory, from a patient treated with antithyroid drugs. These receptors were collected from a woman between 35 and 50 years old with Graves disease. Both conserved end residues are part of each CDR3. A D gene is named only where the DNA matches it firmly. Not all rows give a size; the values are once, few, many and, for expanded clones, a class.

j_call | v_call | d_call | cdr3_length | clone_size | cdr3_nt | cdr3_aa
TRBJ1-5 | TRBV12-3/TRBV12-4 | NA | 15 | many | TGTGCCAGCAGTTTTTCTAGGGTTTTGAATCAGCCCCAGCATTTT | CASSFSRVLNQPQHF
TRBJ2-2 | TRBV25-1 | TRBD2 | 14 | few | TGTGCCAGCAGTGGACTAGCGAGCACCGGGGAGCTGTTTTTT | CASSGLASTGELFF
TRBJ2-4 | TRBV18 | NA | 13 | NA | TGTGCCAGCTCACCACAAGGGACGGACATTCAGTACTTC | CASSPQGTDIQYF
TRBJ2-7 | TRBV2 | TRBD2 | 17 | NA | TGTGCCAGCAGAGCCGGGACTCGCGGGAGGGCCACCTACGAGCAGTACTTC | CASRAGTRGRATYEQYF
TRBJ2-7 | TRBV6-5 | TRBD1 | 15 | many | TGTGCCAGCAGTTACTCATCCCAGGGGGCTTACGAGCAGTACTTC | CASSYSSQGAYEQYF
TRBJ1-6 | TRBV6-1 | TRBD1 | 15 | many | TGTGCCAGCAGTGAAGCGACAGGGGTTACTTCACCCCTCCACTTT | CASSEATGVTSPLHF
TRBJ2-7 | TRBV27 | NA | 13 | many | TGTGCCAGCAGTTCCCCAGCATCCTACGAGCAGTACTTC | CASSSPASYEQYF
TRBJ1-1 | TRBV6-5 | TRBD1 | 15 | NA | TGTGCCAGCAGTTACTTAGGGACAGAGAACACTGAAGCTTTCTTT | CASSYLGTENTEAFF
TRBJ2-4 | TRBV11-2 | NA | 18 | many | TGTGCCAGCAGCTTGGGGAGGGGGCAGAAAAAAGGCGGGCACATTCAGTACTTC | CASSLGRGQKKGGHIQYF
TRBJ1-2 | TRBV30 | NA | 14 | NA | TGTGCCTGCGTCAGAGGAGCATACAACTATGGCTACACCTTC | CACVRGAYNYGYTF
TRBJ1-1 | TRBV28 | NA | 15 | many | TGTGCCAGCAGTTTATGGGGGGGCCTGAACACTGAAGCTTTCTTT | CASSLWGGLNTEAFF
TRBJ1-5 | TRBV30 | NA | 14 | few | TGTGCCTGGAGTGTACATGGGTTTGTCCAGCCCCAGCATTTT | CAWSVHGFVQPQHF
TRBJ2-7 | TRBV5-1 | TRBD2 | 15 | few | TGCGCCAGCAGAAACCAGGGCGGGAGGTTGAACGAGCAGTACTTC | CASRNQGGRLNEQYF
TRBJ1-1 | TRBV28 | TRBD1 | 16 | many | TGTGCCAGCAGTTCGGGGGGACAGGAGCCGAACACTGAAGCTTTCTTT | CASSSGGQEPNTEAFF
TRBJ1-2 | TRBV7-2 | NA | 13 | NA | TGTGCCAGCAGCTTATTCGGGAGGGCAGACTACACCTTC | CASSLFGRADYTF